This T cell receptor (beta chain) was captured by sequencing in a study of spatial heterogeneity in lung cancer. This clonotype showed up many times. Time point denoted: sample taken at primary tumor resection. Extraction of whole RNA from tumor, nontumor lung or frozen PBMC preceded unsorted sequencing. 72 TRACERx patients with early, untreated non-small cell lung cancer donated samples. MiXCR, run by TCRdb on the 5' RACE reads, gives a single entry per CDR3 protein. The sample shows roughly 40,000 distinct CDR3 sequences, approximately 7% of them seen only once. CDR1 is SGHRS, CDR2 YFSETQ, per germline. The CDR3 spans 16 residues. Losses at the gene ends were 1 base for V and 0 bases for J; bases not matched to a gene: 1.

The TCR was taken from a female donor with early-stage non-small cell lung cancer. The sequences come from PBMCs, collected at surgery. V usage is TRBV5-1 and J usage is TRBJ2-2, with 9 bases matching TRBD1. The CDR3 sequence: CASSLTGGANTGELFF. The CDR3 nucleotides read TGCGCCAGCAGCTTGACAGGGGGCGCGAACACCGGGGAGCTGTTTTTT.